This TCR beta chain was obtained from a study of T cell repertoires in cytomegalovirus infection. Study context: Well-studied HLA-B-restricted epitopes and recently identified HLA-C-restricted epitopes of CMV were both used in the study. Evidence of both CMV infection and a matching HLA type came from public TCR beta signatures. Study-level points and caveats: Cumulated frequencies of public TCR beta families served to identify carriers of CMV plus the relevant HLA. HLA-C-restricted CMV-specific TCR beta clonotypes prevailed in the ex vivo response.

V lost 4 bases and J 0 bases, leaving 7 bases between the germline ends. The CDR3 sequence is 13 residues long. The germline gives CDR1 MNHEY, CDR2 SMNVEV (reference sequence). This clonotype came up a few times. What it binds is unknown. Each CDR3 protein is one row after TCRdb ran MiXCR on the reads. Among about 890,000 distinct CDR3 sequences, under 40% were seen once, and the ten largest hold 13%. Sequencing was performed on cultured CD8+ T cells from PBMCs, taken from culture after CMV antigen stimulation. The sequence came from a human donor in good health (CMV status not recorded). Some clones in this sample may be carry-over from other donors' samples. The chain has TRBV27 and TRBJ2-7, with D unresolved. CDR3 residues: CASSSQNSYEQYV. DNA of the CDR3: TGTGCCAGCAGTTCCCAGAACTCCTACGAGCAGTACGTC.